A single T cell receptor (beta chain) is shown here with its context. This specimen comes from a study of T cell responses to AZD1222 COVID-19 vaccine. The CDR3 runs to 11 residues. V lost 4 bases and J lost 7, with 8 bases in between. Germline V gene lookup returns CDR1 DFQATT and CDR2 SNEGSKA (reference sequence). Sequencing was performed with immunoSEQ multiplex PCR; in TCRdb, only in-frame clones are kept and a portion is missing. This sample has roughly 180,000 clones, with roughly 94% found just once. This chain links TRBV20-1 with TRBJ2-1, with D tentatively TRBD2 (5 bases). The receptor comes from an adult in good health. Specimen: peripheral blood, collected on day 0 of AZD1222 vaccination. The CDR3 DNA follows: TGCAGTGCTATGAGGGTTAATGAGCAGTTCTTC. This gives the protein CSAMRVNEQFF.